This is a list of T cell receptor beta chains from one sample in a study of patients and donors after allogeneic stem cell transplantation. One entry per CDR3 protein, called by TCRdb with MiXCR from the RT-PCR reads. The sample lists fewer than 180,000 distinct CDR3 sequences, approximately 35% occurring once. The source material was blood, either unsorted or a sorted T cell fraction (not recorded which). Receptor source: a human donor who was either an allogeneic HSCT recipient or a stem cell or donor lymphocyte infusion donor (not recorded which). It is not recorded whose cells these are; they may come from a transplant donor. Both conserved end residues are part of each CDR3. D genes are given only for firm matches. Clone size is shown for a subset of rows, as once, few, many or a class of expanded clone.

TRBJ1-2	-	TRBV4-3	few	15	CASSQGTALSYGYTF	TGCGCCAGCAGCCAAGGGACAGCTCTTTCCTATGGCTACACCTTC
TRBJ1-2	-	TRBV9	-	14	CASSVDGRVGGYTF	TGTGCCAGCAGCGTAGATGGCAGGGTGGGAGGCTACACCTTC
TRBJ2-1	-	TRBV9	-	12	CASSVAGNEQFF	TGTGCCAGCAGCGTAGCCGGCAATGAGCAGTTCTTC
TRBJ2-1	-	TRBV10-3	once	14	CAISDPAGANEQFF	TGTGCCATCAGTGACCCCGCCGGGGCCAATGAGCAGTTCTTC
TRBJ1-2	TRBD1	TRBV5-1	-	13	CASSPRQGDGYTF	TGCGCCAGCAGCCCCAGACAGGGGGACGGCTACACCTTC
TRBJ1-5	-	TRBV10-3	-	16	CAISEEGPYSNQPQHF	TGTGCCATCAGTGAGGAGGGCCCTTATAGCAATCAGCCCCAGCATTTT
TRBJ2-1	-	TRBV9	-	13	CASSGTRADEQFF	TGTGCCAGCAGCGGCACTAGGGCCGATGAGCAGTTCTTC
TRBJ1-2	TRBD1	TRBV12-3/TRBV12-4	few	13	CASRPTGDYGYTF	TGTGCCAGCAGGCCGACAGGGGACTATGGCTACACCTTC
TRBJ1-2	-	TRBV12-3/TRBV12-4	few	14	CASSTRRPSLGYTF	TGTGCCAGCAGCACGAGACGACCGTCGTTAGGCTACACCTTC
TRBJ1-2	-	TRBV27	-	17	CASSLMGPTEANYGYTF	TGTGCCAGCAGTTTAATGGGACCAACAGAAGCTAACTATGGCTACACCTTC
TRBJ1-2	-	TRBV15	few	15	CATSRDPEGIYGYTF	TGTGCCACCAGCAGAGATCCTGAGGGGATCTATGGCTACACCTTC
TRBJ2-7	-	TRBV5-5	once	12	CASSPQGREQYF	TGTGCCAGCAGCCCTCAGGGTCGTGAGCAGTACTTC
TRBJ2-3	-	TRBV12-3/TRBV12-4	-	15	CASSLMAASTDTQYF	TGTGCCAGCAGTTTAATGGCAGCTAGCACAGATACGCAGTATTTT
TRBJ2-2	TRBD1	TRBV28	-	17	CASSPDRALLNTGELFF	TGTGCCAGCAGCCCGGACAGGGCCTTACTCAACACCGGGGAGCTGTTTTTT
TRBJ1-1	-	TRBV5-1	-	15	CASSGGGGRNTEAFF	TGCGCCAGCAGCGGGGGAGGAGGCCGGAACACTGAAGCTTTCTTT
TRBJ2-1	-	TRBV5-6	-	12	CASSLQGNEQFF	TGTGCCAGCAGCCTTCAGGGTAATGAGCAGTTCTTC
TRBJ1-1	-	TRBV12-5	-	13	CASVGRGGTEAFF	TGTGCTAGTGTCGGCAGGGGAGGCACTGAAGCTTTCTTT
TRBJ1-2	TRBD1	TRBV12-3/TRBV12-4	few	17	CASSLALTGQGAFGYTF	TGTGCCAGCAGTTTAGCGCTGACGGGACAGGGGGCCTTCGGCTACACCTTC
TRBJ1-1	TRBD1	TRBV7-2	-	13	CASSRTGEGEAFF	TGTGCCAGCTCCCGGACAGGGGAAGGTGAAGCTTTCTTT
TRBJ2-1	-	TRBV29-1	-	19	CSASGGDSPTQYSYNEQFF	TGCAGCGCCTCCGGAGGGGACAGCCCAACACAATACTCCTACAATGAGCAGTTCTTC
TRBJ1-4	-	TRBV5-1	few	13	CASSPDRNEKLFF	TGCGCCAGCAGCCCGGACCGAAATGAAAAACTGTTTTTT
TRBJ2-7	TRBD1	TRBV5-6	few	15	CASSPEWDRGYEQYF	TGTGCCAGCAGCCCGGAATGGGACAGGGGATACGAGCAGTACTTC
TRBJ1-2	-	TRBV4-2	few	15	CASSQGRQLLGGYTF	TGTGCCAGCAGCCAAGGACGGCAGCTCCTGGGGGGCTACACCTTC
TRBJ1-1	TRBD1	TRBV27	few	14	CASTPDRGNTEAFF	TGTGCCAGCACCCCGGACAGGGGGAACACTGAAGCTTTCTTT
TRBJ1-5	-	TRBV12-3/TRBV12-4	few	14	CASSLVDFNQPQHF	TGTGCCAGCAGTTTAGTAGATTTCAATCAGCCCCAGCATTTT
TRBJ1-6	-	TRBV5-4	many	14	CASSSGQHNSPLHF	TGTGCCAGCAGCTCAGGACAGCACAATTCACCCCTCCACTTT
TRBJ1-3	-	TRBV29-1	-	14	CSVAGDQGGNTIYF	TGCAGCGTTGCTGGCGACCAGGGTGGAAACACCATATATTTT
TRBJ2-1	-	TRBV6-1	-	15	CASSELGGYHNEQFF	TGTGCCAGCAGTGAACTCGGGGGCTACCACAATGAGCAGTTCTTC
TRBJ1-2	-	TRBV6-1	few	15	CASSAGTSTTYGYTF	TGTGCCAGCAGTGCGGGGACGTCCACTACCTATGGCTACACCTTC
TRBJ1-2	-	TRBV10-3	-	17	CAISVEDGKTANYGYTF	TGTGCCATCAGTGTCGAGGACGGAAAAACGGCGAACTATGGCTACACCTTC
TRBJ1-2	-	TRBV18	-	12	CASSPPLYGYTF	TGTGCCAGCTCACCACCTCTCTATGGCTACACCTTC
TRBJ1-5	-	TRBV11-2	-	13	CASSLERNQPQHF	TGTGCCAGCAGCTTAGAGAGGAATCAGCCCCAGCATTTT
TRBJ1-1	-	TRBV25-1	few	13	CASSDLGNTEAFF	TGTGCCAGCAGTGATTTGGGGAACACTGAAGCTTTCTTT
TRBJ2-7	TRBD2	TRBV6-6	few	15	CASSYGGGEAYEQYF	TGTGCCAGCAGTTACGGGGGGGGAGAGGCCTACGAGCAGTACTTC
TRBJ2-5	TRBD2	TRBV29-1	-	13	CSVRLAGLETQYF	TGCAGCGTAAGACTAGCGGGGCTGGAGACCCAGTACTTC
TRBJ1-2	TRBD1	TRBV6-5	-	18	CASSFGTGGSLPNYGYTF	TGTGCCAGCAGTTTCGGGACAGGGGGCTCCCTTCCTAACTATGGCTACACCTTC
TRBJ2-2	-	TRBV5-1	many	13	CASRETNTGELFF	TGCGCCAGCCGGGAAACGAACACCGGGGAGCTGTTTTTT
TRBJ1-5	-	TRBV7-2	few	17	CASSLRVESKGMEPQHF	TGTGCCAGCAGCTTAAGAGTAGAGAGTAAGGGAATGGAGCCCCAGCATTTT
TRBJ1-1	-	TRBV6-5	-	13	CASIRLPNTEAFF	TGTGCCAGCATTCGTCTCCCCAACACTGAAGCTTTCTTT
TRBJ1-1	-	TRBV6-2/TRBV6-3	-	14	CASRDPQENTEAFF	TGTGCCAGCAGGGACCCTCAGGAGAACACTGAAGCTTTCTTT
TRBJ1-1	-	TRBV6-5	-	13	CASSYQGSTEAFF	TGTGCCAGCAGCTATCAGGGTAGCACTGAAGCTTTCTTT
TRBJ2-1	-	TRBV18	-	14	CASSPRCYYNEQFF	TGTGCCAGCTCACCGAGGTGTTACTACAATGAGCAGTTCTTC
TRBJ1-5	-	TRBV12-3/TRBV12-4	-	15	CASSLGRQSHQPQHF	TGTGCCAGCAGTTTAGGGAGACAGTCGCATCAGCCCCAGCATTTT
TRBJ2-1	-	TRBV28	-	16	CASSFLGGEPYNEQFF	TGTGCCAGCAGTTTTTTAGGCGGTGAGCCCTACAATGAGCAGTTCTTC
TRBJ2-1	-	TRBV12-3/TRBV12-4	once	16	CASSAHRGGIYNEQFF	TGTGCCAGCAGTGCTCACAGGGGAGGAATCTACAATGAGCAGTTCTTC
TRBJ2-5	-	TRBV7-2	-	13	CASRTYGQETQYF	TGTGCCAGCAGGACCTATGGGCAAGAGACCCAGTACTTC
TRBJ1-5	-	TRBV28	-	16	CASSPRVGGNNQPQHF	TGTGCCAGCAGTCCAAGAGTCGGGGGAAACAATCAGCCCCAGCATTTT